Listed below are T cell receptor beta chains from one sample, sequenced in a study of glioma-infiltrating T cells after dendritic cell vaccination. Generated by immunoSEQ multiplex PCR, the TCRdb table keeps only in-frame clones and is missing some. The sample has 110,000 or so clones; 90% are singletons. Sample: blood, taken after dendritic cell vaccination. These receptors came from a human donor with glioblastoma. CDR3s include the opening cysteine and the closing phenylalanine or tryptophan. D genes are given only for firm matches. Size values are once, few and many counts, or a class for expanded clones, and some rows have none.

cdr3_length	v_call	j_call	clone_size	d_call	cdr3_nt	cdr3_aa
14	TRBV2	TRBJ2-7	.	TRBD1	TGTGCCAGCAGTGAAGGGACAGGTATCTACGAGCAGTACTTC	CASSEGTGIYEQYF
16	TRBV5-6	TRBJ2-5	once	.	TGTGCCAGCAGCTCCCCCGGGACACTCAACAGAGAGACCCAGTACTTC	CASSSPGTLNRETQYF
12	TRBV10-3	TRBJ2-1	.	TRBD2	TGTGCCATCACAAGGGCGGGGGGTGAGCAGTTCTTC	CAITRAGGEQFF
13	TRBV30	TRBJ2-7	.	TRBD1	TGTGCCTGGAGTAAGAACAGGGGCTACGAGCAGTACTTC	CAWSKNRGYEQYF
16	TRBV19	TRBJ2-3	.	.	TGTGCCAGTAGTATAGAGTACCTATCGGGCACAGATACGCAGTATTTT	CASSIEYLSGTDTQYF
12	TRBV5-5	TRBJ1-3	.	.	TGTGCCAGCAGCTTGGATGCAGACACCATATATTTT	CASSLDADTIYF
14	TRBV11-3	TRBJ2-7	.	.	TGTGCCAGCAGCTTGGAGAGCAGACTGAGAGAGCAGTACTTC	CASSLESRLREQYF
13	TRBV2	TRBJ2-3	.	.	TGTGCCAGCACACACAGGGAAGTGGATACGCAGTATTTT	CASTHREVDTQYF
15	TRBV15	TRBJ1-5	.	.	TGTGCCACCAGCCGTGGGCAACTTAGCAATCAGCCCCAGCATTTT	CATSRGQLSNQPQHF
17	TRBV7-8	TRBJ2-1	.	TRBD1	TGTGCCAGCAGCTTATACCCTCGACAGGGGCCGGACAATGAGCAGTTCTTC	CASSLYPRQGPDNEQFF
14	TRBV5-4	TRBJ2-3	.	TRBD2	TGTGCCAGCAGCGGCACGGGGGGGGTGGATACGCAGTATTTT	CASSGTGGVDTQYF
13	TRBV30	TRBJ1-6	.	TRBD1	TGTGCCTGGGGACAGGGCCCGAATTCACCCCTCCACTTT	CAWGQGPNSPLHF
15	TRBV2	TRBJ1-2	.	.	TGTGCCAGCAGCCCAAGACAGGTCACTAACTATGGCTACACCTTC	CASSPRQVTNYGYTF
14	TRBV5-1	TRBJ2-3	.	TRBD2	TGCGCCAGCAGCAGTGGGGACTACACAGATACGCAGTATTTT	CASSSGDYTDTQYF
14	TRBV6-6	TRBJ1-2	.	.	TGTGCCAGCAGGGGGGGAGTTGAGCCCTATGGCTACACCTTC	CASRGGVEPYGYTF
14	TRBV2	TRBJ1-6	.	TRBD1	TGTGCCAGCAGTGTGGCAGGGGGCGATTCACCCCTCCACTTT	CASSVAGGDSPLHF
16	TRBV11-2	TRBJ2-2	.	TRBD1	TGTGCCAGCAGCACACGACAGGGGGCGAGGGTCGGGGAGCTGTTTTTT	CASSTRQGARVGELFF
13	TRBV18	TRBJ1-1	once	.	TGTGCCAGCTCACCGGAAGGGGGCACTGAAGCTTTCTTT	CASSPEGGTEAFF
15	TRBV4-1	TRBJ1-2	.	TRBD1	TGCGCCAGCAGCCGCCCGCGACAGGGAGAATATTGGTACACCTTC	CASSRPRQGEYWYTF
14	TRBV6-5	TRBJ1-2	.	.	TGTGCCAGCAGTTACGACCGGGATAACTATGGCTACACCTTC	CASSYDRDNYGYTF
16	TRBV14	TRBJ2-1	few	TRBD2	TGTGCCAGCAGCCAAGATGAACCTCGGGACTACATCGAGCAGTTCTTC	CASSQDEPRDYIEQFF
14	TRBV10-2	TRBJ2-7	.	TRBD2	TGCGCCAGCAGTGTTGGGGGAGGGCCTTCCGAGCAGTACTTC	CASSVGGGPSEQYF
16	TRBV5-4	TRBJ1-4	.	TRBD1	TGTGCCAGCAGCGTATGGACAGGGGTTGGTAATGAAAAACTGTTTTTT	CASSVWTGVGNEKLFF
16	TRBV5-1	TRBJ1-3	.	.	TGCGCCAGCAGCTTGAATCGTCCTTGGCTGGGAAACACCATATATTTT	CASSLNRPWLGNTIYF
16	TRBV27	TRBJ2-7	.	TRBD2	TGTGCCAGCAGTTTATCAGGGCTAGCGGGGACCTACGAGCAGTACTTC	CASSLSGLAGTYEQYF
13	TRBV30	TRBJ2-3	.	TRBD2	TGTGCCTGGAATAGCGGGAGCAGGGATACGCAGTATTTT	CAWNSGSRDTQYF
15	TRBV9	TRBJ1-3	.	TRBD1	TGTGCCAGCAGCCCTCAGGGGGCGGGCGGAAACACCATATATTTT	CASSPQGAGGNTIYF
15	TRBV9	TRBJ2-7	.	TRBD2	TGTGCCAGCAGCGTAGCGGGGGGGGATTCCTACGAGCAGTACTTC	CASSVAGGDSYEQYF
14	TRBV5-1	TRBJ2-7	.	.	TGCGCCAGCAGCTTCGGACAGGGAGGGTCCGAGCAGTACTTC	CASSFGQGGSEQYF
15	TRBV4-2	TRBJ2-7	.	.	TGTGCCAGCAGCCAAGAGGGTGCGGGCTCCTACGAGCAGTACTTC	CASSQEGAGSYEQYF
14	TRBV11-2	TRBJ2-7	.	TRBD1	TGTGCCAGCAGCCTCCGGACAGGGGGCATCGAGCAGTACTTC	CASSLRTGGIEQYF
14	TRBV30	TRBJ1-5	.	TRBD1	TGTGCCTGGACCCGGACAGGGGGCAATCAGCCCCAGCATTTT	CAWTRTGGNQPQHF
13	TRBV18	TRBJ2-5	.	.	TGTGCCAGCTCACCAAACAGTGAAGAGACCCAGTACTTC	CASSPNSEETQYF